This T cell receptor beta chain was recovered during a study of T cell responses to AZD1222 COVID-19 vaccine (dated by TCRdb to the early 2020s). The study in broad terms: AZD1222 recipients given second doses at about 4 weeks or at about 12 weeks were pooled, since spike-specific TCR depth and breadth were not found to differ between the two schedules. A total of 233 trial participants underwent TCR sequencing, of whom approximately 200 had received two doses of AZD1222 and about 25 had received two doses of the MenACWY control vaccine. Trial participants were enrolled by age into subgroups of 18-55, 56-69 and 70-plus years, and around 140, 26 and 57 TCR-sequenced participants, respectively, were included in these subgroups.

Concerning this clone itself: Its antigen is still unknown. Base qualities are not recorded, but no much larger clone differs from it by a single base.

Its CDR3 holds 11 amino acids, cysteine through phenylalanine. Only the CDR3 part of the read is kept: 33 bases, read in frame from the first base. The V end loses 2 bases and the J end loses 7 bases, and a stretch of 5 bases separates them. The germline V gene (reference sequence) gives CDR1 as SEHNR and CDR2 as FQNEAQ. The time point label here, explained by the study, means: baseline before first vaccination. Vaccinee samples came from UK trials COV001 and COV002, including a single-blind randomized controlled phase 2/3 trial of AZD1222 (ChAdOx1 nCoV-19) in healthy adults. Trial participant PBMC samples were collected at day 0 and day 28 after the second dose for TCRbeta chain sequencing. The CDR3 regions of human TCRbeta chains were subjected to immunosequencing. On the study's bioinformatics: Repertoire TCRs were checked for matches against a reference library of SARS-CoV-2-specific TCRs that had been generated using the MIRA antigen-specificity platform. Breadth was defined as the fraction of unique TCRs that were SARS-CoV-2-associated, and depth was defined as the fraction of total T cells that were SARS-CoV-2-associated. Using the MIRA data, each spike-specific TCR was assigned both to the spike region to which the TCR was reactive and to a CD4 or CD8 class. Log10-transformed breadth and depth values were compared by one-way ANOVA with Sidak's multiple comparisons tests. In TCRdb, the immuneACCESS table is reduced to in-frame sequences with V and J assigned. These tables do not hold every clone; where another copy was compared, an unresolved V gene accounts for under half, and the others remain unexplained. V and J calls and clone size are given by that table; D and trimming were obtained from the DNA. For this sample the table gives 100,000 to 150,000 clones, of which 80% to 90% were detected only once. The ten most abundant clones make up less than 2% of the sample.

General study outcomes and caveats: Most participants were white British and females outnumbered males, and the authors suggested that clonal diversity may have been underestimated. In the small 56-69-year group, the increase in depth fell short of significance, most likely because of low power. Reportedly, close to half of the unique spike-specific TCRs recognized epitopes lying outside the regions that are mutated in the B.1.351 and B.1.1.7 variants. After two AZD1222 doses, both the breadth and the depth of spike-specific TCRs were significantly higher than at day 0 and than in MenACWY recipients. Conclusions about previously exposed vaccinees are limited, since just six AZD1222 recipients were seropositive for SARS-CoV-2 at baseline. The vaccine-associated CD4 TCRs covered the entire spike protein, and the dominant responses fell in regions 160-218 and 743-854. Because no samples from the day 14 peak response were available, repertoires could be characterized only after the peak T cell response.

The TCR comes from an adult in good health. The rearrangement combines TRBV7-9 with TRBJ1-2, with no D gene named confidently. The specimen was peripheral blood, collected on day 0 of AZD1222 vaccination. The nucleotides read TGTGCCAGCAGCTTAAAGGGTGGCTACACCTTC. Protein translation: CASSLKGGYTF.